The 4 T cell receptor beta chains below come from one sample, sequenced in a study of blood T cell repertoires in COVID-19. Method: immunoSEQ multiplex PCR; TCRdb's copy keeps in-frame clones and lacks some. Among fewer than 300,000 clones listed, 65% to 85% were seen once. Sequencing was done on a sample of peripheral blood. These receptors originate from a person aged 70 to 80 with COVID-19, enrolled during active disease.

This clone has ten or more counts. The V gene is TRBV28, the J gene TRBJ1-1, with D possibly being TRBD1 (5 bases). V was clipped by 10 bases and J by 9 bases, with 15 bases between them. Germline lookup yields CDR1 MDHEN and CDR2 SYDVKM. The CDR3 spans 11 residues. The CDR3 reads CAIADTYQAFF. CDR3 sequence (DNA): TGTGCCATCGCGGACACGTACCAAGCTTTCTTT.

The rearrangement uses TRBV6-6 and TRBJ2-3; D unclear. Germline CDR1 is MNHNY and CDR2 is SVGAGI (reference sequence). The CDR3 loop spans 14 amino acids. Trimming removed 1 base from V and 2 bases from J, with 7 bases in between. The CDR3 coding sequence is TGTGCCAGCAGTTACTGGGCCATCACAGATACGCAGTATTTT. Translated, it gives CASSYWAITDTQYF.

The chain carries TRBV2 and TRBJ2-1, with a tentative D call TRBD2 (5 bases). CDR3 length: 13 amino acids. With 1 base removed from V and 7 bases from J, the gap between germline ends came to 8 bases. CDR1 SNHLY and CDR2 FYNNEI come from the germline V gene. In DNA form, the CDR3 reads TGTGCCAGCAGTGAAGTGAGGGTTAATGAGCAGTTCTTC. Translating it yields CASSEVRVNEQFF.

The chain employs TRBV9 and TRBJ2-7; 8 bases fit TRBD1. V lost 0 bases, J lost 7 bases, and 12 bases stayed unmatched. The CDR3 consists of 16 residues. Germline V lookup: CDR1 SGDLS, CDR2 YYNGEE. The CDR3 here is CASSVEPGQGVGEQYF. The CDR3 DNA sequence: TGTGCCAGCAGCGTAGAACCAGGACAGGGTGTAGGAGAGCAGTACTTC. The variable domain in full, with the rest retrieved from reference TRBV9 and TRBJ2-7, is DSGVTQTPKHLITATGQRVTLRCSPRSGDLSVYWYQQSLDQGLQFLIQYYNGEERAKGNILERFSAQQFPDLHSELNLSSLELGDSALYFCASSVEPGQGVGEQYFGPGTRLTVT.